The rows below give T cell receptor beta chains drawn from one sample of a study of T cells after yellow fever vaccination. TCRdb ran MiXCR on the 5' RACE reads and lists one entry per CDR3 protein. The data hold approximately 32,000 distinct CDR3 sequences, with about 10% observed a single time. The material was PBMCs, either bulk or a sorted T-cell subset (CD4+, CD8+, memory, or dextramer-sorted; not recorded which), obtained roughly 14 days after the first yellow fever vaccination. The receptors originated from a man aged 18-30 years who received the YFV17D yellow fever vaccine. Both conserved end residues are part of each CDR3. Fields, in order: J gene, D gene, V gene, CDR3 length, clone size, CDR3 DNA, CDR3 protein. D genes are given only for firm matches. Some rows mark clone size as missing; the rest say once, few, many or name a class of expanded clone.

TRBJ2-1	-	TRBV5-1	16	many	TGCGCCAGCAGCTCCGGGGTCACTCGCTCCTACAATGAGCAGTTCTTC	CASSSGVTRSYNEQFF
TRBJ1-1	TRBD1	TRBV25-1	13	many	TGTGCCACCACCTGGACAGGGGGCACTGAAGCTTTCTTT	CATTWTGGTEAFF
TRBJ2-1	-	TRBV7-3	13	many	TGTGCCAGCAGCTTACAACCAGGGAATGAGCAGTTCTTC	CASSLQPGNEQFF
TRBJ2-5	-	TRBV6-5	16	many	TGTGCCAGCAGTTACACCCTGACTCGGGGGCAAGAGACCCAGTACTTC	CASSYTLTRGQETQYF
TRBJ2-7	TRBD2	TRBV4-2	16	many	TGTGCCAGCAGCCAAGATGGAAGCGGGGGGTCCTACGAGCAGTACTTC	CASSQDGSGGSYEQYF
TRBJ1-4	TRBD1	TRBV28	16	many	TGTGCCAGCAGAACTCGCGGGACAGGGTTTAATGAAAAACTGTTTTTT	CASRTRGTGFNEKLFF
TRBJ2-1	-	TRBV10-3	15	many	TGTGCCATCAGTGTGTTGGGGGACACCTACAATGAGCAGTTCTTC	CAISVLGDTYNEQFF
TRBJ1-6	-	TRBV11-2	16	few	TGTGCCAGCAGCCTTATACAGAGCTCCTATAATTCACCCCTCCACTTT	CASSLIQSSYNSPLHF
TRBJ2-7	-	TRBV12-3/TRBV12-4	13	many	TGTGCCAGCAGTTTAGGGCGGAGGGACGAGCAGTACTTC	CASSLGRRDEQYF
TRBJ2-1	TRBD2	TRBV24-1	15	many	TGTGCCACCAGTGACCCTAGCGGGGGGGCCCAGGAGCAGTTCTTC	CATSDPSGGAQEQFF
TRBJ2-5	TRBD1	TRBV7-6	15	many	TGTGCCAGCAGCCTACGACAGGGATTTCAAGAGACCCAGTACTTC	CASSLRQGFQETQYF
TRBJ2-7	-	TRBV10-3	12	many	TGTGCCATCAGTGAGTCTGAAGACGAGCAGTACTTC	CAISESEDEQYF
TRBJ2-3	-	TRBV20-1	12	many	TGCAGTGCAACGGACATGACAGATACGCAGTATTTT	CSATDMTDTQYF
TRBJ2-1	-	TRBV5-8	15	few	TGTGCCAGCAGCTTGGATCGGGGTTCCTACAATGAGCAGTTCTTC	CASSLDRGSYNEQFF
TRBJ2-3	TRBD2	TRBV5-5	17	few	TGTGCCAGCAGCCCGCAGGGACTAGCGGGGGGCACAGATACGCAGTATTTT	CASSPQGLAGGTDTQYF
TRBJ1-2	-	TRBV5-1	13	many	TGCGCCAGCAGCTTGAACGGGGTGGAGGGCTACACCTTC	CASSLNGVEGYTF
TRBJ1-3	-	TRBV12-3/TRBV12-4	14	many	TGTGCCAGCAGTTTTCGGGTATCTGGAAACACCATATATTTT	CASSFRVSGNTIYF
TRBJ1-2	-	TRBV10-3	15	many	TGTGCCATCAGCGGAAACAGGGATTGGAGCTATGGCTACACCTTC	CAISGNRDWSYGYTF
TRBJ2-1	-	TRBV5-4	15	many	TGTGCCAGCAGCTCCCGGGACCACACCAACGGTGAGCAGTTCTTC	CASSSRDHTNGEQFF
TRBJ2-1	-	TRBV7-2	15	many	TGTGCCAGCAGCTTAACCAGGGGGGCAGACAATGAGCAGTTCTTC	CASSLTRGADNEQFF
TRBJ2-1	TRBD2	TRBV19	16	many	TGTGCCAGTAGTATTCTGACTAGCGGGGGCGCAAATGAGCAGTTCTTC	CASSILTSGGANEQFF
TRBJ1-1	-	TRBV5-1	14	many	TGCGCCAGCAGCTTGGCGATGGGTAACACTGAAGCTTTCTTT	CASSLAMGNTEAFF
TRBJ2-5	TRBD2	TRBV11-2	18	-	TGTGCCAGCAGCCCGGGCGCCACTAGCGGGGGGGGACAAGAGACCCAGTACTTC	CASSPGATSGGGQETQYF
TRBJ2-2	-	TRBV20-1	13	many	TGCAGTGCTCCTCAGCCGAACACCGGGGAGCTGTTTTTT	CSAPQPNTGELFF
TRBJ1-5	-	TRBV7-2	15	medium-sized	TGTGCCAGCAGCCCCGGCGGGGCCAGCAATCAGCCCCAGCATTTT	CASSPGGASNQPQHF
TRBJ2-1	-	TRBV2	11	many	TGTGCCAGCGAGGTCTACAATGAGCAGTTCTTC	CASEVYNEQFF
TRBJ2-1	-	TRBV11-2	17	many	TGTGCCAGCAGCTTAGATCGATCGGGGGTGGCCAAGAATGAGCAGTTCTTC	CASSLDRSGVAKNEQFF
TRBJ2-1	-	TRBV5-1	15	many	TGCGCCAGCAGCTTTTTCGCGGGGGCCGCCAATGAGCAGTTCTTC	CASSFFAGAANEQFF
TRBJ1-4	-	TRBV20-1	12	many	TGCAGTGCTGCCAGGGAGTATGAAAAACTGTTTTTT	CSAAREYEKLFF
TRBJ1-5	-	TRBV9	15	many	TGTGCCAGCAGCGGTGGCGGGGGTGGGGAACAGCCCCAGCATTTT	CASSGGGGGEQPQHF
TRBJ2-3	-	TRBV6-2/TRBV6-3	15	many	TGTGCCAGCAGCACCCGAGGGGCCGCTACAGATACGCAGTATTTT	CASSTRGAATDTQYF
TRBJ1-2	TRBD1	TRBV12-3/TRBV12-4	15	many	TGTGCCAGCAGTTTTTTGGACAGGGTCGTCTATGGCTACACCTTC	CASSFLDRVVYGYTF
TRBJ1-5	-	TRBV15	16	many	TGTGCCACCAGCAGAGATCCGGGGCAGCATCAACAGCCCCAGCATTTT	CATSRDPGQHQQPQHF
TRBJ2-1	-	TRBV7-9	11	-	TGTGCCAGCAGCCCCCAGAATGAGCAGTTCTTC	CASSPQNEQFF
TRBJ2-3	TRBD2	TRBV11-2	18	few	TGTGCCAGCAGCCCTAGAGGGCGGGGGGGCGTTCGCACAGATACGCAGTATTTT	CASSPRGRGGVRTDTQYF
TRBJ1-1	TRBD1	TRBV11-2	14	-	TGTGCCAGCAGCCCTATGACAGGGAAGGGTTGGGCTTTCTTT	CASSPMTGKGWAFF
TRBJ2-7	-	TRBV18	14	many	TGTGCCAGCTCACCACCGGCTGGAGTCTACGAGCAGTACTTC	CASSPPAGVYEQYF
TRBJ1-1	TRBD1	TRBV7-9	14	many	TGTGCCAGCAGCACGCGGGACAGGGTAATGAATGCTTTCTTT	CASSTRDRVMNAFF
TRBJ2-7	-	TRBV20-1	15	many	TGCAGTGCCCAACCTGGCGCCGGGGCTAAGAGGAAGCAGTACTTC	CSAQPGAGAKRKQYF
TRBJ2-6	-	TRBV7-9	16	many	TGTGCCAGCAGCTTATTTCTTGGCTCTGGGGCCAACGTCCTGACTTTC	CASSLFLGSGANVLTF
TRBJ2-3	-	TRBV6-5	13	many	TGTGCCAGCAGTTACTCCGCCTGGGATACGCAGTATTTT	CASSYSAWDTQYF
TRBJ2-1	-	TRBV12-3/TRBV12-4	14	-	TGTGCCAGCAGTTTACGGGACTTGTACAATGAGCAGTTCTTC	CASSLRDLYNEQFF
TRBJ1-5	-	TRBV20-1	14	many	TGCAGTGCTAGCGAGGCAGGGGGCAATCAGCCCCAGCATTTT	CSASEAGGNQPQHF
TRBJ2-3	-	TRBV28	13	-	TGTGCCAGCAGTTTAGGGGACCATGATACGAAGTATTTT	CASSLGDHDTKYF
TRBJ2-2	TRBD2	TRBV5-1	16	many	TGCGCCAGCAGCCGCCCAGTAGCGGGGCACACCGGGGAGCTGTTTTTT	CASSRPVAGHTGELFF